One T cell receptor beta chain is described in this entry. The data stem from a study of blood T cell repertoires in COVID-19. Study-wide context: The United States, Italy and Spain provided the acute and convalescent COVID-19 samples. From T cells, B-cell-depleted T cells, or PBMCs came the material, which was cDNA or gDNA.

Trimming stripped 4 bases from V and 3 bases from J, with 12 bases between. In germline, CDR1 is GTSNPN, CDR2 SVGIG (reference sequence). The CDR3 length is 13 residues. Original analysis: Estimates of nucleated cell counts were drawn from the amplification of reference gene primers. Some clones are missing from TCRdb's copy, which holds only in-frame ones; the method was immunoSEQ multiplex PCR. V, J and clone size are taken as reported in that table, and D and trimming were inferred from the DNA itself. This table holds roughly 180,000 clones, about 84% found once. This clonotype was sampled from a human donor in a cohort sampled during active COVID-19. The sequencing sample was made of peripheral blood. The rearrangement uses TRBV30 and TRBJ1-1; D might be TRBD1 (5 bases). The CDR3 DNA reads TGTGCCTGGATAGGGGTAAGGTACACTGAAGCTTTCTTT. This gives the protein CAWIGVRYTEAFF. Using reference TRBV30 and TRBJ1-1 for the parts outside the CDR3, the full variable domain is SQTIHQWPATLVQPVGSPLSLECTVEGTSNPNLYWYRQAAGRGLQLLFYSVGIGQISSEVPQNLSASRPQDRQFILSSKKLLLSDSGFYLCAWIGVRYTEAFFGQGTRLTVV.